This T cell receptor (beta chain) was sequenced during a study of T cells in women clearing cervical HPV infection. Across the study: HLA type stays a possible confounder, typing being limited. Study-level findings and limits: CIN3+ cases had significantly higher TCR repertoire richness than controls, but evenness did not differ.

Comment on this clone: Its antigen is unknown. The read ends 3 residues shy of where the CDR3 ends; the end is completed using the germline J gene.

Assay: immunoSEQ multiplex PCR; the TCRdb copy retains only in-frame clones and omits some. The sample features 35,000 to 45,000 clones, with 5.8% in its top ten. This CDR3 is 14 amino acids long. V dropped 5 bases and J dropped 4; count of bases not matched to a gene: 5. Germline V CDR1 and CDR2: SGHTA, FQGTGA. This receptor was taken from a woman aged 18 to 75 with a cervical HPV16 infection that either progressed to CIN3+ or cleared (not recorded which). J is TRBJ2-3 and V is TRBV7-3; 8 bases align to TRBD2. The material sequenced was blood buffy coat. The covered CDR3 bases are TGTGCCAGCAGCCAAAGCGGGAGCTCAGATACG. Its translation is CASSQSGSSDT. The CDR3 reads in full as CASSQSGSSDTQYF.